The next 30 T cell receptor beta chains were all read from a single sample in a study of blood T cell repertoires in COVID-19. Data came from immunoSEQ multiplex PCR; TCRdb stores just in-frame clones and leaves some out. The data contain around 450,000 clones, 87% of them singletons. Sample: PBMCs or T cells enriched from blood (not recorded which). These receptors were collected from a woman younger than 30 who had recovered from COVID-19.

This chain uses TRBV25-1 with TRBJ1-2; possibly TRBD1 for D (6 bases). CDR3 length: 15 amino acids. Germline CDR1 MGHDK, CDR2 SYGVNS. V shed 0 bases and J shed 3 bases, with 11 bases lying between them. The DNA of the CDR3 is TGTGCCAGCAGTGAATATCCCGAGGGGGACTATGGCTACACCTTC. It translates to CASSEYPEGDYGYTF.

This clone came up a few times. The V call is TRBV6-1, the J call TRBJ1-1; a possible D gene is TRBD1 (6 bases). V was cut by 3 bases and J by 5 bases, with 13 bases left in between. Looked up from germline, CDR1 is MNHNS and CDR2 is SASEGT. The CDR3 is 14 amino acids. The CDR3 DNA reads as TGTGCCAGCAGTGATAATACAGGGTATACTGAAGCTTTCTTT. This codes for CASSDNTGYTEAFF.

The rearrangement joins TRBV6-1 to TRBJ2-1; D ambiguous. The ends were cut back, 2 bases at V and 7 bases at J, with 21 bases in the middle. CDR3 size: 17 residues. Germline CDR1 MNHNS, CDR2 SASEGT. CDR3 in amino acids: CASSESPPLGSRNEQFF. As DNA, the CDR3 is TGTGCCAGCAGTGAAAGCCCCCCGCTAGGAAGTCGGAATGAGCAGTTCTTC.

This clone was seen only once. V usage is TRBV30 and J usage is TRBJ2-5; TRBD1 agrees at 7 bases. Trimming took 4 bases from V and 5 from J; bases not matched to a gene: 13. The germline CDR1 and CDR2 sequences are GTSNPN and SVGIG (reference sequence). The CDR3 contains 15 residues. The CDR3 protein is CAWIIPDRTMETQYF. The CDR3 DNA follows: TGTGCCTGGATAATACCGGACAGGACCATGGAGACCCAGTACTTC.

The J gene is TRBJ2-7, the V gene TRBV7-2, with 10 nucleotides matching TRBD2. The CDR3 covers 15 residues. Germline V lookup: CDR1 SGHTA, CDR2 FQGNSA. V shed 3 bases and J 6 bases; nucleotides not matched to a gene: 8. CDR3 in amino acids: CASSLTVSGGFEQYF. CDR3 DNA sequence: TGTGCCAGCAGCTTGACTGTTAGCGGGGGGTTCGAGCAGTACTTC.

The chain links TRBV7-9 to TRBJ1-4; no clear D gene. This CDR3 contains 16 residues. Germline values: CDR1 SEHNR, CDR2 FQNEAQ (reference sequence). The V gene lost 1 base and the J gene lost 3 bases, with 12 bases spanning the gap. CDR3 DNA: TGTGCCAGCAGCTTAGGGACCGGGGTCGCTAATGAAAAACTGTTTTTT. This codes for CASSLGTGVANEKLFF.

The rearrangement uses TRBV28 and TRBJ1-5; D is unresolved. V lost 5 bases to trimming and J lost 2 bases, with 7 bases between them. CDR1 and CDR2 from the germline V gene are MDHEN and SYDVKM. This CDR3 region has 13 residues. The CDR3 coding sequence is TGTGCCAGCAGTGGGGAGGGCAATCAGCCCCAGCATTTT. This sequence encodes CASSGEGNQPQHF.

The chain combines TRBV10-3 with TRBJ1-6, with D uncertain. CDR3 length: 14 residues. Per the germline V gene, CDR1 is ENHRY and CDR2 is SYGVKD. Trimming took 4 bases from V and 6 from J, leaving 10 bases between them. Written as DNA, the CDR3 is TGTGCCATCAGTGGCTCGGGGTTTAATTCACCCCTCCACTTT. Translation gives CAISGSGFNSPLHF.

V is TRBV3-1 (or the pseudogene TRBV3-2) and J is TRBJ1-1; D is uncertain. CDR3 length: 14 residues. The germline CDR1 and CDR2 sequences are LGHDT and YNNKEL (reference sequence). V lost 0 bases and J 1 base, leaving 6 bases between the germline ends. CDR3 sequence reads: CASSQDYSNTEAFF. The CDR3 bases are TGTGCCAGCAGCCAAGATTATTCGAACACTGAAGCTTTCTTT.

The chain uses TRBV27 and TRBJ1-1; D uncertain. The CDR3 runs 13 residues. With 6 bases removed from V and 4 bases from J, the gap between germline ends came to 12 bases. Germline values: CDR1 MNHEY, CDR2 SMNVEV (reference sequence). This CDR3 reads CASRVFEGTEAFF. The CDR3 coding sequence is TGTGCCAGCAGGGTGTTCGAGGGCACTGAAGCTTTCTTT.

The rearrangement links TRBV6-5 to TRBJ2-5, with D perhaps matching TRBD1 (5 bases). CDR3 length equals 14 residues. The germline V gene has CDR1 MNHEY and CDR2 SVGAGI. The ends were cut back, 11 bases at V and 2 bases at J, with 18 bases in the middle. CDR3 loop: CASRLGLLQETQYF. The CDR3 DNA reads TGTGCCTCCCGGCTGGGGCTATTGCAAGAGACCCAGTACTTC.

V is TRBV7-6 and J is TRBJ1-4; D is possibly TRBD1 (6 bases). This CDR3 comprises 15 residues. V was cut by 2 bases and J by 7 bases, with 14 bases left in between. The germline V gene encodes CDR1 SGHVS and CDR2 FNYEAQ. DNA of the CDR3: TGTGCCAGCAGCTTAATAAGGGACAAGTCTGAAAAACTGTTTTTT. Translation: CASSLIRDKSEKLFF.

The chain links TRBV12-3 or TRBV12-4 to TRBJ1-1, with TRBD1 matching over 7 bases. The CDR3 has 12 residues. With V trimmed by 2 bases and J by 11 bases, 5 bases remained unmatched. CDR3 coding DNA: TGTGCCAGCAGTTTATCCCCGACAGGGGCTTTCTTT. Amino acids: CASSLSPTGAFF.

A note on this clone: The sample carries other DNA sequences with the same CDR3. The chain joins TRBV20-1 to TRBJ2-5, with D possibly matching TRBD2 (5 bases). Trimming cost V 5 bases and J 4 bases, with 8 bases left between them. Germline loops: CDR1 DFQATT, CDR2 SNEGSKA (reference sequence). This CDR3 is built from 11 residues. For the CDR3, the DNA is TGCAGTGCTGGACGGGGAGAGACCCAGTACTTC. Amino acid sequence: CSAGRGETQYF.

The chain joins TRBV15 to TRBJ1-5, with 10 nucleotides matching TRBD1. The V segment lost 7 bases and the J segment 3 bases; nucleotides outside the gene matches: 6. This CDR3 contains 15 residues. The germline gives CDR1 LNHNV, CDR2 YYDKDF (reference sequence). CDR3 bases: TGTGCCACCAAAGGGACAGGGGATTCCAATCAGCCCCAGCATTTT. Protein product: CATKGTGDSNQPQHF.

The CDR3 loop is CASSQPGHSSGNTIYF. CDR3 bases: TGTGCCAGCAGCCAGCCGGGACACTCTTCTGGAAACACCATATATTTT. This chain links TRBV3-1 (or the pseudogene TRBV3-2) with TRBJ1-3; D is possibly TRBD1 (6 bases). Germline CDR1 reads LGHDT; CDR2 reads YNNKEL (reference sequence). V was cut by 3 bases and J by 1 base, with 13 bases left in between. CDR3 length equals 16 residues.

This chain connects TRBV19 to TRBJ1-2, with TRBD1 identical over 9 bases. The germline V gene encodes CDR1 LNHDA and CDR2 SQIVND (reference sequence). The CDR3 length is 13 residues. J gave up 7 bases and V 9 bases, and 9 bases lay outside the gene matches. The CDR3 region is CASQTGGAGGYTF. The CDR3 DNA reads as TGTGCCAGCCAAACAGGGGGCGCAGGTGGCTACACCTTC.

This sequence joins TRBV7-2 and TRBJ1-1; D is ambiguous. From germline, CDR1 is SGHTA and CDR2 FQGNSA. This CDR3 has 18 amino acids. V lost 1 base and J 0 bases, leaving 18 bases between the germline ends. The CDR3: CASSLGLRGRKMNTEAFF. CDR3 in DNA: TGTGCCAGCAGCTTAGGTTTACGGGGAAGGAAAATGAACACTGAAGCTTTCTTT.

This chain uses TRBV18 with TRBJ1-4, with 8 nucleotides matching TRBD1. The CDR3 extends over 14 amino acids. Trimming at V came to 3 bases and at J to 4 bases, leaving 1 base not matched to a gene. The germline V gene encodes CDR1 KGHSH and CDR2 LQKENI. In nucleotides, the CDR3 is TGTGCCAGCTCACCGGGACAGGTTAATGAAAAACTGTTTTTT. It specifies CASSPGQVNEKLFF.

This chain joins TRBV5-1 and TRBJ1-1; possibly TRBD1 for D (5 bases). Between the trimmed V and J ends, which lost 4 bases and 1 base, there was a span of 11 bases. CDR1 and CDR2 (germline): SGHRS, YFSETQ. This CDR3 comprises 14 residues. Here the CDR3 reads CASSPTEQNTEAFF. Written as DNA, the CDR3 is TGCGCCAGCAGCCCGACAGAACAGAACACTGAAGCTTTCTTT.

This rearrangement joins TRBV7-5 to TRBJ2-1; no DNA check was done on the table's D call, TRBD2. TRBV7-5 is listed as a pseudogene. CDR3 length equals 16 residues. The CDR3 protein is CARSFAPGLGVGEQFF. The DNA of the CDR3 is TGTGCCAGAAGCTTTGCCCCGGGACTAGGGGTTGGGGAGCAGTTCTTC.

CDR3 sequence: CAAGRGLQETQYF. CDR3 sequence (DNA): TGTGCCGCTGGCCGCGGGCTACAAGAGACCCAGTACTTC. This chain uses TRBV2 with TRBJ2-5, with D maybe TRBD2 (5 bases). Germline CDR1 and CDR2: SNHLY and FYNNEI. Trimming removed 11 bases from V and 2 bases from J, with 15 bases in between. CDR3 length equals 13 residues.

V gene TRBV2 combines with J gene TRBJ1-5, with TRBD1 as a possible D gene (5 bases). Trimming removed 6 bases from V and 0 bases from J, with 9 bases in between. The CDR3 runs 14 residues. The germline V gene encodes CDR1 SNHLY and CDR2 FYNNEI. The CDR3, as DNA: TGTGCCAGCAGGGGGGGGAATAGCAATCAGCCCCAGCATTTT. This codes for CASRGGNSNQPQHF.

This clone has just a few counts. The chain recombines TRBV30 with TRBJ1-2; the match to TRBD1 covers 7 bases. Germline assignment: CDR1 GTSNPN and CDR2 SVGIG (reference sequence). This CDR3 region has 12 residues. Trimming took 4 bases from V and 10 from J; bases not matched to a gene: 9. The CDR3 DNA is TGTGCCTGGACCGCAGGGGGGTGGGACTACACCTTC. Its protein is CAWTAGGWDYTF.

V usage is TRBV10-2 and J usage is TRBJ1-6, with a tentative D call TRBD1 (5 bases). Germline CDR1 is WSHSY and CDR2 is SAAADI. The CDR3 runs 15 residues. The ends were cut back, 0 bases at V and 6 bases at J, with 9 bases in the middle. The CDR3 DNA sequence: TGCGCCAGCAGTGAGTCAGCAGGGTTTAATTCACCCCTCCACTTT. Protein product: CASSESAGFNSPLHF.

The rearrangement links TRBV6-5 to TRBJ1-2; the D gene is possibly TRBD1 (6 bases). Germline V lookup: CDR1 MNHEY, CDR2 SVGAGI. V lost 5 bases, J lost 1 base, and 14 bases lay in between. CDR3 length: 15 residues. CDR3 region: CASSTTGQINYGYTF. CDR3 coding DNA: TGTGCCAGCAGTACGACGGGACAAATTAACTATGGCTACACCTTC.

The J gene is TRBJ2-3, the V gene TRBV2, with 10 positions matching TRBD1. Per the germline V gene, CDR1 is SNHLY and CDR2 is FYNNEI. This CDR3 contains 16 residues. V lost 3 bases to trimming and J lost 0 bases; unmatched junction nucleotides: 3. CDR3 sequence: CASSDGTGASTDTQYF. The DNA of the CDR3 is TGTGCCAGCAGTGATGGGACAGGGGCTAGCACAGATACGCAGTATTTT.

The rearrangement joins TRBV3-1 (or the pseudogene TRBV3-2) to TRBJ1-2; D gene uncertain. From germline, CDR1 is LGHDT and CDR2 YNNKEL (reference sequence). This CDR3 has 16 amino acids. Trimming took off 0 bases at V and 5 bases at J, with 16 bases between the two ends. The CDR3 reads CASSQDRGIVGYGYTF. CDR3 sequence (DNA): TGTGCCAGCAGCCAAGATCGGGGTATAGTCGGTTATGGCTACACCTTC.

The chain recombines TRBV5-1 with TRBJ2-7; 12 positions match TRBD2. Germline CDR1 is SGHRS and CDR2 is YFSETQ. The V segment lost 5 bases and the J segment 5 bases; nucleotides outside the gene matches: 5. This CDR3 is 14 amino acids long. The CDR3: CASSPLAGGHEQYF. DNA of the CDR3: TGCGCCAGCAGTCCACTAGCGGGGGGCCACGAGCAGTACTTC.

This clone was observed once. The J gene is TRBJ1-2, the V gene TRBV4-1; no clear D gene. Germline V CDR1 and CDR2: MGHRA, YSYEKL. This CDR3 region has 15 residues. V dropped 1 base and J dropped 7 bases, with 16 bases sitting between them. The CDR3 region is CASSQVDRDLGGYTF. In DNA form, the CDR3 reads TGCGCCAGCAGCCAAGTCGACCGGGATTTAGGTGGCTACACCTTC.